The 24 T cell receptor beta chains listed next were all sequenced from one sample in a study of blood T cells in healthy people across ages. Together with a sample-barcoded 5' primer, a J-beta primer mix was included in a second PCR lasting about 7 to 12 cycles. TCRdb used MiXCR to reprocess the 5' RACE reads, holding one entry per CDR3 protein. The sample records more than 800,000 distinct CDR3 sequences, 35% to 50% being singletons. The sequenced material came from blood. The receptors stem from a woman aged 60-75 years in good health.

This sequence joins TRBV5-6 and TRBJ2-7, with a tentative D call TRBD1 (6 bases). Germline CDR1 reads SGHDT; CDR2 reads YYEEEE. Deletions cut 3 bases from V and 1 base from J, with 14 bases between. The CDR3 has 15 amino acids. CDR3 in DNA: TGTGCCAGCAGCTCCCTAGGGGGTCGATCCTACGAGCAGTACTTC. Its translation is CASSSLGGRSYEQYF.

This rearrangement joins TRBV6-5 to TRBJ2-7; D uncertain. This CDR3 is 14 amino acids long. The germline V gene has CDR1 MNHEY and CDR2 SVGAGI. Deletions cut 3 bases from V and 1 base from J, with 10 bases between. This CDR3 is CASSYSYGSYEQYF. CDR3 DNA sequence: TGTGCCAGCAGTTATTCGTACGGATCCTACGAGCAGTACTTC.

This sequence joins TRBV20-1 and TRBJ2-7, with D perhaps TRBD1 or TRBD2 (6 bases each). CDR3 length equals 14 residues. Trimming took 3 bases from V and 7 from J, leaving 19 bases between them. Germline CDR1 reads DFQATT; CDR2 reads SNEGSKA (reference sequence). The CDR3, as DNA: TGCAGTGCTAGGCCGGGGGCAGTGTTTCGGGAGCAGTACTTC. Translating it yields CSARPGAVFREQYF.

CDR3 sequence (DNA): TGTGCCAGCTCAACATGGGACAGCCAGAACTATGGCTACACCTTC. Protein product: CASSTWDSQNYGYTF. V and J are TRBV18 and TRBJ1-2; 7 positions agree with TRBD1. J lost 2 bases, V lost 5 bases, and 8 bases had no gene match. The CDR3 has 15 amino acids. Germline loops: CDR1 KGHSH, CDR2 LQKENI.

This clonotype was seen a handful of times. The CDR3 is CASTKGDPYNEQFF. The CDR3 DNA follows: TGTGCCAGCACGAAGGGAGACCCCTACAATGAGCAGTTCTTC. The chain has TRBV5-6 and TRBJ2-1; a weak D match, TRBD2 (5 bases). CDR3 length: 14 amino acids. CDR1 SGHDT and CDR2 YYEEEE come from the germline V gene. With 6 bases removed from V and 2 bases from J, the gap between germline ends came to 12 bases.

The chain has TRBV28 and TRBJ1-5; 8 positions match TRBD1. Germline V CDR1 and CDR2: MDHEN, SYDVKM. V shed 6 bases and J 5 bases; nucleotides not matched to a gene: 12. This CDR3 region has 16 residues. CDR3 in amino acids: CASRNPGGGRDQPQHF. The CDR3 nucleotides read TGTGCCAGCAGAAACCCAGGGGGCGGGCGGGATCAGCCCCAGCATTTT.

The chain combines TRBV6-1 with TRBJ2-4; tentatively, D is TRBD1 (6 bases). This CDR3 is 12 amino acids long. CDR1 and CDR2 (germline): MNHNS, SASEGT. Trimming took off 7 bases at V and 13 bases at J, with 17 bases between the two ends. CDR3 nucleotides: TGTGCCAGCACTCGGACGAAGGGGGAGCAGTACTTC. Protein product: CASTRTKGEQYF.

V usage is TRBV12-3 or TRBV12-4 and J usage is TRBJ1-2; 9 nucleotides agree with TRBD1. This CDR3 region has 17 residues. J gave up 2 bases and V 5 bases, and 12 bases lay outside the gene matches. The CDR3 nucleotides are TGTGCCAGCAGTCCTAGGACAGGGGAGCCTCTAAACTATGGCTACACCTTC. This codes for CASSPRTGEPLNYGYTF.

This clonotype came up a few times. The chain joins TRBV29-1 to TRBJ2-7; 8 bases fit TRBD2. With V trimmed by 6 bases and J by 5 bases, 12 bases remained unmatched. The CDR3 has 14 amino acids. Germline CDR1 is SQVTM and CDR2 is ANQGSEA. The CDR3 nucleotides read TGCAGCGTGTCGGGGGGGGGCCTATCCAACGAGCAGTACTTC. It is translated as CSVSGGGLSNEQYF.

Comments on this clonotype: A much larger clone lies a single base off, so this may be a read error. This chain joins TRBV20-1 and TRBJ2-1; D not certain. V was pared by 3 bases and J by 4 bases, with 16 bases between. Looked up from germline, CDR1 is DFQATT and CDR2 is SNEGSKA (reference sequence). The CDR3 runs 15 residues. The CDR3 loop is CSASGWKATYNEQFF. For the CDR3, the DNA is TGCAGTGCTAGTGGCTGGAAGGCGACGTACAATGAGCAGTTCTTC.

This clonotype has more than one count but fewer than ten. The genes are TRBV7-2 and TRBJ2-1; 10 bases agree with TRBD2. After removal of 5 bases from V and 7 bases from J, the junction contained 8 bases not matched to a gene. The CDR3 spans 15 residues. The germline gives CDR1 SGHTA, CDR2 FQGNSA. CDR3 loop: CASSPASGSGNEQFF. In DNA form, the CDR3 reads TGTGCCAGCAGCCCAGCTAGCGGGAGCGGTAATGAGCAGTTCTTC.

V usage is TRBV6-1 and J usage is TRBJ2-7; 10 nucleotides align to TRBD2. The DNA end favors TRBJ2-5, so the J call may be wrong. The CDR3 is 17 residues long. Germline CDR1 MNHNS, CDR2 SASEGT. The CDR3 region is CASKPRGASGSSETQYF. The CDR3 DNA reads TGTGCCAGCAAACCCCGGGGTGCTAGCGGGAGTTCAGAGACCCAGTACTTC.

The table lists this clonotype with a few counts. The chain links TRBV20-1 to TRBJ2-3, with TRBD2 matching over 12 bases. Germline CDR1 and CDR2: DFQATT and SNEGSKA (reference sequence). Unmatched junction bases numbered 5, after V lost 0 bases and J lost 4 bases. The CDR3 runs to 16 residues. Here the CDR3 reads CSARERLAGVSDTQYF. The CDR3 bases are TGCAGTGCTAGAGAGCGACTAGCGGGAGTATCAGATACGCAGTATTTT.

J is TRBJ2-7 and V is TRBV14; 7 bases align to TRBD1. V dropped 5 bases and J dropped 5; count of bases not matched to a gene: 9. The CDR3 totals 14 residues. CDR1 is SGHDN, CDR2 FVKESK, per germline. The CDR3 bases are TGTGCCAGCAGCATAGACAGGGAGCTCCACGAGCAGTACTTC. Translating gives CASSIDRELHEQYF. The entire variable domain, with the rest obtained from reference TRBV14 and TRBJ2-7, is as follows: EAGVTQFPSHSVIEKGQTVTLRCDPISGHDNLYWYRRVMGKEIKFLLHFVKESKQDESGMPNNRFLAERTGGTYSTLKVQPAELEDSGVYFCASSIDRELHEQYFGPGTRLTVT.

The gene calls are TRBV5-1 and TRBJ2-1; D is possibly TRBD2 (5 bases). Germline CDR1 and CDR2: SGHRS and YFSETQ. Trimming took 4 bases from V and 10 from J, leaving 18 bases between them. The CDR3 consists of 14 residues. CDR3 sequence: CASSLGLAKLEQFF. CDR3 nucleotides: TGCGCCAGCAGCCTCGGACTGGCAAAGTTAGAGCAGTTCTTC.

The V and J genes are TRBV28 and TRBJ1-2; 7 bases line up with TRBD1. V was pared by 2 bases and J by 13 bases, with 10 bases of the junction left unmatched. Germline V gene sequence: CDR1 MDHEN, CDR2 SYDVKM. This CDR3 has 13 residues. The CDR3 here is CASSLRDRAGVTF. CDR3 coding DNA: TGTGCCAGCAGTTTAAGAGACAGGGCCGGTGTCACCTTC.

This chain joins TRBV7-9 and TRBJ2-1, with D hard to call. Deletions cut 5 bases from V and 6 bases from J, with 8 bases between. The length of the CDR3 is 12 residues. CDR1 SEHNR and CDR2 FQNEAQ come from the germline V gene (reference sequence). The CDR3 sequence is CASSADRNEQFF. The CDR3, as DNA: TGTGCCAGCAGCGCTGACCGCAATGAGCAGTTCTTC.

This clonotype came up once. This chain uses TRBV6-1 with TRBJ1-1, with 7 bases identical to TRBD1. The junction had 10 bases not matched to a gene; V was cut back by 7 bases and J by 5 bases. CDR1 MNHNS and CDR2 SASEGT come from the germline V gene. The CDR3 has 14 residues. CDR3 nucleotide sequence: TGTGCCAGCAAACCTGACAGGGTGAGGACTGAAGCTTTCTTT. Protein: CASKPDRVRTEAFF.

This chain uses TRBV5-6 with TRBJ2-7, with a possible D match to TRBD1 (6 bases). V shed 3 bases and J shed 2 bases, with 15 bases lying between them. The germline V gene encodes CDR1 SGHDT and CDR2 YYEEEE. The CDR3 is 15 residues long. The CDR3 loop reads CASSYQLQGAYEQYF. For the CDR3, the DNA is TGTGCCAGCAGCTACCAATTACAGGGAGCCTACGAGCAGTACTTC. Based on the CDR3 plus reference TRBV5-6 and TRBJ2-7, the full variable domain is DAGVTQSPTHLIKTRGQQVTLRCSPKSGHDTVSWYQQALGQGPQFIFQYYEEEERQRGNFPDRFSGHQFPNYSSELNVNALLLGDSALYLCASSYQLQGAYEQYFGPGTRLTVT.

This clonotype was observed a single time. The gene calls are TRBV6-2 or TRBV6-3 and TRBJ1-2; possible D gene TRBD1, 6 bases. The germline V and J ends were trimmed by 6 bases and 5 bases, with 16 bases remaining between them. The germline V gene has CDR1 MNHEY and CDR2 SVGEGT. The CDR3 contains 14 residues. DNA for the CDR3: TGTGCCAGCAGGACCTCAGGGGCCGTATATGGCTACACCTTC. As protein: CASRTSGAVYGYTF.

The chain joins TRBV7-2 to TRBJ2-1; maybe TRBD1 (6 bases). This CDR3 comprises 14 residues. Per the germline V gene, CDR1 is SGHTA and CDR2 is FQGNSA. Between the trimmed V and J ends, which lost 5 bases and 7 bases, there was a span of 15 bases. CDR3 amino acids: CASSSDRSTNEQFF. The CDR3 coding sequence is TGTGCCAGCAGCAGCGACAGGAGTACGAATGAGCAGTTCTTC.

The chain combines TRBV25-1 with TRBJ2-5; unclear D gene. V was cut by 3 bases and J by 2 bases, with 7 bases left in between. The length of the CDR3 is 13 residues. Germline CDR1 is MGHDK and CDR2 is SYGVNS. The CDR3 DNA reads TGTGCCAGCAGTGAGAACGGACAAGAGACCCAGTACTTC. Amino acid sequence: CASSENGQETQYF.

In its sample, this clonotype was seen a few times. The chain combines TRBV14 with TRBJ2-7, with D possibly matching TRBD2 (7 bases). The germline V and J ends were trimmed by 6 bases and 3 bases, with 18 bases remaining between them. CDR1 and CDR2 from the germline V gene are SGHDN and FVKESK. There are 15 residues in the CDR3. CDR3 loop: CASRASGGAVYEQYF. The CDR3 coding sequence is TGTGCCAGCAGAGCCTCGGGGGGCGCGGTCTACGAGCAGTACTTC.

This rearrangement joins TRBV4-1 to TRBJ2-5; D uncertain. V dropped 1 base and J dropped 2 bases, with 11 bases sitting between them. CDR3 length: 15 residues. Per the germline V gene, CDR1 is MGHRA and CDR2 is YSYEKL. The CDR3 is CASSQVGRNQETQYF. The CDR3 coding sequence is TGCGCCAGCAGCCAAGTCGGCAGGAATCAAGAGACCCAGTACTTC.